This T cell receptor beta chain was recorded in a study of T cells in Graves' hyperthyroidism and ophthalmopathy. Overall study results and limits: Blood also carried most thyroid clonotypes expanded above 0.001.

The CDR3 totals 16 residues. Germline lookup yields CDR1 SGHTA and CDR2 FQGNSA. V gave up 3 bases and J gave up 4 bases; unmatched junction bases: 9. Points on this clonotype: Its specificity is not known.

Authors of the study amplified TCR beta CDR3 regions from RNA transcripts. RT-PCR in the first round (using the HTBI primer set) targeted the TCR CDR3. TCRdb reprocessed the multiplex PCR reads via MiXCR and lists one record per CDR3 protein. The sample gives about 680,000 distinct CDR3 sequences, under 45% of which show up once; roughly 30% is in the top ten. What was sequenced was blood. This receptor was identified in a woman aged 40 to 49 with Graves' hyperthyroidism. The rearrangement joins TRBV7-2 to TRBJ2-5; 9 bases are shared with TRBD1. The chain's CDR3 is CASSLATDRGIETQYF. DNA for the CDR3: TGTGCCAGCAGCTTGGCCACGGACAGGGGCATAGAGACCCAGTACTTC.